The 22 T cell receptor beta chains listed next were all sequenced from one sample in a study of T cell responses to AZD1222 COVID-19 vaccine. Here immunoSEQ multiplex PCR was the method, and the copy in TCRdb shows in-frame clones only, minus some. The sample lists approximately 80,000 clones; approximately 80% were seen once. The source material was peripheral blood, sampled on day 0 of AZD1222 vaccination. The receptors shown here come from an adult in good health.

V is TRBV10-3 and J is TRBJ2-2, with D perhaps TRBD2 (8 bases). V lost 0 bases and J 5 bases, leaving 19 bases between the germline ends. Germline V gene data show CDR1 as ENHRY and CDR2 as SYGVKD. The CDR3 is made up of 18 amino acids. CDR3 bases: TGTGCCATCAGTGAGTCCGCCCCGGGAGGGGGCGGAACCGGGGAGCTGTTTTTT. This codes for CAISESAPGGGGTGELFF.

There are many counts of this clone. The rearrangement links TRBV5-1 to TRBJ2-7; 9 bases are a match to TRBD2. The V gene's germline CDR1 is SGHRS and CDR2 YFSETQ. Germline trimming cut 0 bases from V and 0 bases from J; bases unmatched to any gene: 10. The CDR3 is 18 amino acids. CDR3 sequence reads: CASSLGWASGTSSYEQYF. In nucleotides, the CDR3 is TGCGCCAGCAGCTTGGGTTGGGCTAGCGGGACCAGCTCCTACGAGCAGTACTTC.

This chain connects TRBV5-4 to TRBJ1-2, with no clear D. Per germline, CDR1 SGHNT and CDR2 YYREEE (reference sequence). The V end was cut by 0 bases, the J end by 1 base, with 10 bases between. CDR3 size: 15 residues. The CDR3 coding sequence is TGTGCCAGCAGCTTGGTGTCAGGCTATAACTATGGCTACACCTTC. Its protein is CASSLVSGYNYGYTF.

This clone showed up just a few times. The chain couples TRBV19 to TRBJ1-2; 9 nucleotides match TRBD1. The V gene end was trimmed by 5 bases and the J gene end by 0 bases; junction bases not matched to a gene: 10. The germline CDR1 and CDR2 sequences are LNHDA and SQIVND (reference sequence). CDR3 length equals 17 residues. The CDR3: CASSFRTGATANYGYTF. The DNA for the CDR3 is TGTGCCAGTAGTTTCAGGACAGGGGCCACGGCTAACTATGGCTACACCTTC.

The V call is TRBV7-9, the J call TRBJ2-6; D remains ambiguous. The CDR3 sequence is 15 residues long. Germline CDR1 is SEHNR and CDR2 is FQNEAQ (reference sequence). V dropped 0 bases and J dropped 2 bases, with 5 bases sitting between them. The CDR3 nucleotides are TGTGCCAGCAGCTTAGCTTCCGCTGGGGCCAACGTCCTGACTTTC. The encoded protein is CASSLASAGANVLTF.

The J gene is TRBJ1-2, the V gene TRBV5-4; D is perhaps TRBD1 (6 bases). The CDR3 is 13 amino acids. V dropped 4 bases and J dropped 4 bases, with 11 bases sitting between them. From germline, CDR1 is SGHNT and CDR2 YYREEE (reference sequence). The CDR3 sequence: CASSTGQTYGYTF. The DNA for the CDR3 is TGTGCCAGCAGCACAGGACAGACCTATGGCTACACCTTC.

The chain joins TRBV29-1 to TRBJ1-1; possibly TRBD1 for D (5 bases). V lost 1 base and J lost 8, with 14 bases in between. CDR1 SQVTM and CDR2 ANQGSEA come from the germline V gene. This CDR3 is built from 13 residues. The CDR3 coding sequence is TGCAGCGTTGAAGTCGTGCAGGGAAGGGAAGCTTTCTTT. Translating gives CSVEVVQGREAFF.

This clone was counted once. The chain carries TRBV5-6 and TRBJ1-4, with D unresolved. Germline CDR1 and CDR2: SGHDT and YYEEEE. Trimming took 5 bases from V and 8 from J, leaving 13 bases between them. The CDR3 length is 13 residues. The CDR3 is CASRPRRLEKLFF. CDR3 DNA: TGTGCCAGCAGACCGAGGAGGCTGGAAAAACTGTTTTTT.

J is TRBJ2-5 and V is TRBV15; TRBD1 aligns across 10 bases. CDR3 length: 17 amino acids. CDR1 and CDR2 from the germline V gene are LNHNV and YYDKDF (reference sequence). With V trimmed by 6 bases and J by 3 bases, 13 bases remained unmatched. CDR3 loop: CATRAPGQGWGKETQYF. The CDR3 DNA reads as TGTGCCACCAGGGCTCCGGGACAGGGGTGGGGAAAAGAGACCCAGTACTTC.

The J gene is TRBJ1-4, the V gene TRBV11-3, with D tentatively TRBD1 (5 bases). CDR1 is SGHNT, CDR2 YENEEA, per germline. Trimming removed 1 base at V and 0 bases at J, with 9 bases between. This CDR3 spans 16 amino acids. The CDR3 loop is CASSLVGGATNEKLFF. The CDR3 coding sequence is TGTGCCAGCAGCTTAGTGGGGGGTGCAACTAATGAAAAACTGTTTTTT.

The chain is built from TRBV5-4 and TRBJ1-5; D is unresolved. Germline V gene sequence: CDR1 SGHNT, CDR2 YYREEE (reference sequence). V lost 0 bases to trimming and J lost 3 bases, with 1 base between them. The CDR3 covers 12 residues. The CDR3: CASSLDNQPQHF. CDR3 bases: TGTGCCAGCAGCTTGGACAATCAGCCCCAGCATTTT.

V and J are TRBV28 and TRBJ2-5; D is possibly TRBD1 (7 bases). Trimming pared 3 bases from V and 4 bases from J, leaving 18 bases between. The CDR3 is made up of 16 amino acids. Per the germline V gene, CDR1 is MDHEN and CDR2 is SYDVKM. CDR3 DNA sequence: TGTGCCAGCAGTTTGATTAGGGCAGGGGGGAGAGAGACCCAGTACTTC. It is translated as CASSLIRAGGRETQYF.

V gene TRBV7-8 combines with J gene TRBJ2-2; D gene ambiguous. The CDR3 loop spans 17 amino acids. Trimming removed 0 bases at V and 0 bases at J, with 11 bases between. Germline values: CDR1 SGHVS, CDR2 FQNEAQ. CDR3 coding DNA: TGTGCCAGCAGCTTAGCAAATAGTCTGTCGAACACCGGGGAGCTGTTTTTT. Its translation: CASSLANSLSNTGELFF.

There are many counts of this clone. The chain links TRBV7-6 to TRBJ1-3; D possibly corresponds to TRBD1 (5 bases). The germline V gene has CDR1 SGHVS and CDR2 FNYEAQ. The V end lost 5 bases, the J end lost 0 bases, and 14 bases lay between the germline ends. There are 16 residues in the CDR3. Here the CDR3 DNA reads TGTGCCAGCAGCAGAGAGACGGGGGGCTCTGGAAACACCATATATTTT. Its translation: CASSRETGGSGNTIYF.

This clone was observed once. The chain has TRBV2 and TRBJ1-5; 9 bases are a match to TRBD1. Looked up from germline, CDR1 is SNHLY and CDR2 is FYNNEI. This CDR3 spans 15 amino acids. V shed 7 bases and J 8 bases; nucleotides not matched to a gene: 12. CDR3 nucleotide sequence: TGTGCCAGCATCCCGGGGACAGGGACCGTAAAGCCCCAGCATTTT. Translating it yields CASIPGTGTVKPQHF.

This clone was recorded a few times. This CDR3 reads CATSAGGTDTQYF. The CDR3 region has the DNA TGTGCCACCAGTGCAGGGGGCACAGATACGCAGTATTTT. The V and J genes are TRBV24-1 and TRBJ2-3, with D possibly TRBD1 on 6 matching bases. CDR3 length: 13 residues. Trimming pared 5 bases from V and 1 base from J, leaving 6 bases between. Germline assignment: CDR1 KGHDR and CDR2 SFDVKD.

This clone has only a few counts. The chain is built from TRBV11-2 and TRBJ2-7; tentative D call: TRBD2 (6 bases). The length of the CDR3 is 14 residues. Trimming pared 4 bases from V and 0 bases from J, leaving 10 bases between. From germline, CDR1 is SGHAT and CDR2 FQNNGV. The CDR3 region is CASSYPGVSYEQYF. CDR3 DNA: TGTGCCAGCAGCTACCCGGGAGTCTCCTACGAGCAGTACTTC.

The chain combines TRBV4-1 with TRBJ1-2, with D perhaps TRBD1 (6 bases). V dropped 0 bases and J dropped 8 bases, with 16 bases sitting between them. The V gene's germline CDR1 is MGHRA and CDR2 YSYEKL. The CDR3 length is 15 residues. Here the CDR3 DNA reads TGCGCCAGCAGCCAAGACCCCAGGGGCGCGGGGGGCTACACCTTC. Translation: CASSQDPRGAGGYTF.

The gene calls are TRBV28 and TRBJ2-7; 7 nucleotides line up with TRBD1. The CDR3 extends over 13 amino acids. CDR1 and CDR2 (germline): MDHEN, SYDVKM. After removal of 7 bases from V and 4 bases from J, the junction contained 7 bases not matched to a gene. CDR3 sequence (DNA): TGTGCCAGCAACCGGGACAGAAAGTACGAGCAGTACTTC. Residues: CASNRDRKYEQYF.

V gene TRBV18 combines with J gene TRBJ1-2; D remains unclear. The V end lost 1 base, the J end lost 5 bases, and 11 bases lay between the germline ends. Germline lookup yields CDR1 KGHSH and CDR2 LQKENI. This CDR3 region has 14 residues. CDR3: CASSPQPKNYGYTF. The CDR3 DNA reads TGTGCCAGCTCACCACAGCCGAAAAATTATGGCTACACCTTC.

CDR3 loop: CASSPYVGGGPSTDTQYF. DNA for the CDR3: TGTGCCAGCAGCCCATACGTGGGGGGGGGTCCTAGCACAGATACGCAGTATTTT. The gene calls are TRBV3-1 (or the pseudogene TRBV3-2) and TRBJ2-3, with 7 bases identical to TRBD2. V shed 4 bases, J shed 0 bases, and the junction held 13 bases outside the gene matches. Germline-derived CDR1 and CDR2 are LGHDT and YNNKEL (reference sequence). The CDR3 has 18 residues.

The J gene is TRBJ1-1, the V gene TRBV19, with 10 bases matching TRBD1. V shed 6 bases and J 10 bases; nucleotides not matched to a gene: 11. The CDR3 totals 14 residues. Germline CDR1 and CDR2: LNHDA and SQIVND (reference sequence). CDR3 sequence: CASRDPGQGHLAFF. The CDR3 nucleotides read TGTGCCAGTAGGGACCCGGGACAGGGGCACCTAGCTTTCTTT.